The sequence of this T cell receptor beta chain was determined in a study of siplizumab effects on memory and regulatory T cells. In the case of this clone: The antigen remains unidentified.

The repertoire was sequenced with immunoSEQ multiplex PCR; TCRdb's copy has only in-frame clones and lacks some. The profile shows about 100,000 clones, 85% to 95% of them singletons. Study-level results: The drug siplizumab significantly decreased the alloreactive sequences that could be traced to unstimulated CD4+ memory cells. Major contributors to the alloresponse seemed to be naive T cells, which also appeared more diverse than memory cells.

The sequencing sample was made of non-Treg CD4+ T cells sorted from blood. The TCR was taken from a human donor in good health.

The CDR3, as DNA: TGTGCCATCAGTGATTACTACGAGCAGTACTTC. Its protein product is CAISDYYEQYF. The J gene is TRBJ2-7, the V gene TRBV10-3; D not certain. In germline, CDR1 is ENHRY, CDR2 SYGVKD. V was shortened by 3 bases and J by 3 bases, with 3 bases between the two germline ends. CDR3 length equals 11 residues.